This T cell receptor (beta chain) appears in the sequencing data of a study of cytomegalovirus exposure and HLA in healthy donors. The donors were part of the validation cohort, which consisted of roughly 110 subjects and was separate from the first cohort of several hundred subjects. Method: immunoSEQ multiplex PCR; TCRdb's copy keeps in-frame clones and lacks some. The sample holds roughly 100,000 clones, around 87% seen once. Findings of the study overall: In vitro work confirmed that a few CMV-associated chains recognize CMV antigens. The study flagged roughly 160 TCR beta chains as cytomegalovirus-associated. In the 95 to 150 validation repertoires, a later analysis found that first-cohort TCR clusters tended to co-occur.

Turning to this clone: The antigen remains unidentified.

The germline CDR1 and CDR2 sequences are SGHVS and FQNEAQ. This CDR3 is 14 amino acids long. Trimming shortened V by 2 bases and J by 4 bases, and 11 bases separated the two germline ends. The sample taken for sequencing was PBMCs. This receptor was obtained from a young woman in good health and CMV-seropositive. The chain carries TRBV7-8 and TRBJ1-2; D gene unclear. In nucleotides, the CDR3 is TGTGCCAGCAGCTTACAGGAGGATATCTATGGCTACACCTTC. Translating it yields CASSLQEDIYGYTF.